Listed here is a single T cell receptor (beta chain). TCRdb keeps only in-frame clones here, not all; method: immunoSEQ multiplex PCR. Here the sample spans 200,000 to 300,000 clones, about 92% being singletons. CDR1 and CDR2 from the germline V gene are SGHRS and YFSETQ. This CDR3 contains 13 residues. V shed 7 bases, J shed 5 bases, and the junction held 9 bases outside the gene matches. This entry belongs to a study of cytomegalovirus exposure and HLA in healthy donors. Separate from the approximately 670-subject first cohort, the approximately 120-subject validation cohort was the one that the donors belonged to.

This sequence joins TRBV5-1 and TRBJ2-7; 7 bases match TRBD1. Sequenced sample: PBMCs. The receptor's source is a woman in her 30s in good health and CMV-seronegative. CDR3 nucleotides: TGCGCCAGCGGGACAGCGCTCGCCGACGAGCAGTACTTC. This translates into CASGTALADEQYF.